Presented here are 26 T cell receptor beta chains from one specimen sequenced in a study of blood T cell repertoires in COVID-19. Data came from immunoSEQ multiplex PCR; TCRdb stores just in-frame clones and leaves some out. The data show fewer than 100,000 clones, 87% seen once. The specimen sequenced was peripheral blood. The receptors here all came from a woman of 80 years or more with acute or convalescent COVID-19.

The J gene is TRBJ2-7, the V gene TRBV5-6; D unclear. This CDR3 is built from 15 residues. V lost 2 bases to trimming and J lost 0 bases, with 12 bases between them. The V gene's germline CDR1 is SGHDT and CDR2 YYEEEE. CDR3 nucleotide sequence: TGTGCCAGCAGCTTTGGCCTAGAGAGCTCCTACGAGCAGTACTTC. Its translation is CASSFGLESSYEQYF.

This rearrangement joins TRBV6-5 to TRBJ1-2; TRBD1 might be the D (6 bases). The V gene's germline CDR1 is MNHEY and CDR2 SVGAGI. Trimming left V 0 bases short and J 5 bases short, with 16 bases between. This CDR3 spans 16 amino acids. DNA for the CDR3: TGTGCCAGCAGTTACTCGGACAGCTTACTGGGATATGGCTACACCTTC. It specifies CASSYSDSLLGYGYTF.

The genes are TRBV7-9 and TRBJ2-1, with 8 bases that match TRBD1. CDR3 length: 15 amino acids. V lost 2 bases to trimming and J lost 6 bases; unmatched junction nucleotides: 6. CDR1 and CDR2 (germline): SEHNR, FQNEAQ (reference sequence). This chain's CDR3 is CASSLLQGAGNEQFF. CDR3 coding DNA: TGTGCCAGCAGCTTATTGCAGGGGGCCGGCAATGAGCAGTTCTTC.

V is TRBV6-5 and J is TRBJ1-3, with D perhaps matching TRBD1 (6 bases). Germline V CDR1 and CDR2: MNHEY, SVGAGI. This CDR3 comprises 15 residues. Deletions cut 5 bases from V and 0 bases from J, with 11 bases between. In DNA, the CDR3 is TGTGCCAGCAGTCAACAGGGAAACTCTGGAAACACCATATATTTT. Translating it yields CASSQQGNSGNTIYF.

This chain uses TRBV5-6 with TRBJ2-1; 10 bases line up with TRBD1. CDR3 length equals 15 residues. V was pared by 9 bases and J by 3 bases, with 9 bases of the junction left unmatched. Germline V lookup: CDR1 SGHDT, CDR2 YYEEEE. CDR3 nucleotides: TGTGCCACCTGTCGGGACAGGGGTTTCTACAATGAGCAGTTCTTC. This sequence encodes CATCRDRGFYNEQFF.

The chain joins TRBV19 to TRBJ1-1; D is uncertain. The CDR3 is 12 amino acids. The germline CDR1 and CDR2 sequences are LNHDA and SQIVND (reference sequence). V was trimmed by 5 bases and J by 1 base, leaving 5 bases between them. CDR3 in DNA: TGTGCCAGTAGTTCACAGAACACTGAAGCTTTCTTT. This sequence encodes CASSSQNTEAFF.

This rearrangement joins TRBV9 to TRBJ2-1, with D maybe TRBD2 (6 bases). Trimming removed 0 bases at V and 6 bases at J, with 16 bases between. Germline assignment: CDR1 SGDLS and CDR2 YYNGEE. The CDR3 covers 16 residues. CDR3 in amino acids: CASSVVGGGVGNEQFF. CDR3 sequence (DNA): TGTGCCAGCAGCGTAGTTGGTGGCGGGGTTGGCAATGAGCAGTTCTTC. The complete variable domain, with remaining parts taken from reference TRBV9 and TRBJ2-1, reads DSGVTQTPKHLITATGQRVTLRCSPRSGDLSVYWYQQSLDQGLQFLIQYYNGEERAKGNILERFSAQQFPDLHSELNLSSLELGDSALYFCASSVVGGGVGNEQFFGPGTRLTVL.

A few counts support this clone. This chain connects TRBV16 to TRBJ2-7; TRBD2 might be the D (7 bases). The CDR3 has 16 residues. In germline, CDR1 is KGHSY, CDR2 FQNENV. The V gene lost 4 bases and the J gene lost 1 base, with 17 bases spanning the gap. CDR3 nucleotide sequence: TGTGCCAGCAGCCGCCGCGCGGGGGACAATTCCTACGAGCAGTACTTC. Translated, it gives CASSRRAGDNSYEQYF.

The chain combines TRBV6-2 or TRBV6-3 with TRBJ1-5; 7 bases align to TRBD1. This CDR3 has 18 residues. Germline V CDR1 and CDR2: MNHEY, SVGEGT. The trim removed 0 bases at V and 1 base at J, leaving 9 bases unmatched. The CDR3 region is CASSYSQTGEVSNQPQHF. The CDR3 bases are TGTGCCAGCAGTTACTCTCAAACAGGGGAGGTCAGCAATCAGCCCCAGCATTTT.

The chain carries TRBV7-2 and TRBJ2-1; D perhaps matches TRBD2 (5 bases). In germline, CDR1 is SGHTA, CDR2 FQGNSA. The length of the CDR3 is 13 residues. The V end was cut by 3 bases, the J end by 6 bases, with 9 bases between. Here the CDR3 DNA reads TGTGCCAGCAGCTTTACGGGGATCAATGAGCAGTTCTTC. It specifies CASSFTGINEQFF. Full variable domain (missing parts from reference TRBV7-2 and TRBJ2-1): GAGVSQSPSNKVTEKGKDVELRCDPISGHTALYWYRQSLGQGLEFLIYFQGNSAPDKSGLPSDRFSAERTGGSVSTLTIQRTQQEDSAVYLCASSFTGINEQFFGPGTRLTVL.

The V and J genes are TRBV11-1 and TRBJ1-1, with 7 bases aligning to TRBD1. The CDR3 length is 14 residues. V was pared by 6 bases and J by 1 base, with 5 bases of the junction left unmatched. Germline CDR1 and CDR2: SGHAT and FQDESV (reference sequence). CDR3 sequence reads: CASSRDRANTEAFF. The CDR3 DNA reads TGTGCCAGCAGTCGTGACAGGGCGAACACTGAAGCTTTCTTT.

The gene calls are TRBV5-6 and TRBJ2-5; possibly TRBD1 for D (5 bases). Deletions cut 1 base from V and 2 bases from J, with 12 bases between. CDR3 length equals 15 residues. Germline V gene sequence: CDR1 SGHDT, CDR2 YYEEEE. The CDR3 loop reads CASSLLAGQQETQYF. CDR3 DNA: TGTGCCAGCAGCTTGTTGGCAGGGCAGCAAGAGACCCAGTACTTC.

The chain has TRBV27 and TRBJ1-2; no clear D. V was trimmed by 5 bases and J by 8 bases, leaving 21 bases between them. The germline CDR1 and CDR2 sequences are MNHEY and SMNVEV (reference sequence). The CDR3 length is 15 residues. The CDR3 nucleotides read TGTGCCAGCAGTCCACTGGTGGCAGCAGAACAGGGCTACACCTTC. Its translation is CASSPLVAAEQGYTF.

The chain recombines TRBV27 with TRBJ1-4; 8 bases are shared with TRBD1. Per the germline V gene, CDR1 is MNHEY and CDR2 is SMNVEV (reference sequence). This CDR3 has 16 amino acids. Trimming removed 4 bases from V and 4 bases from J; junction bases left unmatched: 8. Written as DNA, the CDR3 is TGTGCCAGCAGTTCCCTAGGGGACAGGAGTAATGAAAAACTGTTTTTT. Its protein is CASSSLGDRSNEKLFF.

CDR3 sequence reads: CASSLAGGWNEQFF. CDR3 DNA sequence: TGTGCCAGCAGCTTAGCGGGGGGGTGGAATGAGCAGTTCTTC. V and J are TRBV7-2 and TRBJ2-1, with 7 bases matching TRBD2. Germline lookup yields CDR1 SGHTA and CDR2 FQGNSA. The length of the CDR3 is 14 residues. Losses at the gene ends were 0 bases for V and 7 bases for J; bases not matched to a gene: 3.

A single count supports this clone. The J gene is TRBJ1-6, the V gene TRBV9; possibly TRBD1 for D (5 bases). This CDR3 region has 14 residues. Trimming pared 3 bases from V and 4 bases from J, leaving 8 bases between. In germline, CDR1 is SGDLS, CDR2 YYNGEE. CDR3 protein: CASSETVYNSPLHF. The DNA for the CDR3 is TGTGCCAGCAGCGAGACAGTGTATAATTCACCCCTCCACTTT. Variable domain in full (rest from reference TRBV9 and TRBJ1-6): DSGVTQTPKHLITATGQRVTLRCSPRSGDLSVYWYQQSLDQGLQFLIQYYNGEERAKGNILERFSAQQFPDLHSELNLSSLELGDSALYFCASSETVYNSPLHFGNGTRLTVT.

The gene calls are TRBV19 and TRBJ1-2; D is unresolved. V lost 2 bases and J lost 3, with 7 bases in between. Looked up from germline, CDR1 is LNHDA and CDR2 is SQIVND (reference sequence). The CDR3 totals 13 residues. CDR3 DNA: TGTGCCAGTAGTATATCGAGAGACTATGGCTACACCTTC. Translation gives CASSISRDYGYTF.

The chain has TRBV6-2 or TRBV6-3 and TRBJ1-5; TRBD1 is a possible D gene (6 bases). The CDR3 is 16 residues long. Germline lookup yields CDR1 MNHEY and CDR2 SVGEGT. Trimming removed 5 bases at V and 7 bases at J, with 21 bases between. The CDR3 is CASSKGRGLGGQPQHF. The DNA for the CDR3 is TGTGCCAGCAGTAAAGGCAGGGGATTAGGTGGCCAGCCCCAGCATTTT.

CDR3 region: CASSLATPGQGRNYGYTF. The CDR3 DNA follows: TGTGCCAGCAGCTTAGCGACTCCGGGACAGGGGCGAAACTATGGCTACACCTTC. The rearrangement links TRBV7-2 to TRBJ1-2; TRBD1 agrees at 10 bases. The CDR3 covers 18 residues. Losses at the gene ends were 0 bases for V and 2 bases for J; bases not matched to a gene: 9. The germline V gene encodes CDR1 SGHTA and CDR2 FQGNSA.

This chain links TRBV4-2 with TRBJ1-1; tentative D call: TRBD1 (5 bases). V dropped 1 base and J dropped 5 bases, with 11 bases sitting between them. Germline CDR1 and CDR2: LGHNA and YNFKEQ. This CDR3 comprises 14 residues. DNA for the CDR3: TGTGCCAGCAGCCAAGTGCAGGGCCCGACTGAAGCTTTCTTT. It is translated as CASSQVQGPTEAFF.

V and J are TRBV30 and TRBJ2-7; D may be TRBD1 (6 bases). V dropped 2 bases and J dropped 7 bases, with 18 bases sitting between them. The germline V gene has CDR1 GTSNPN and CDR2 SVGIG (reference sequence). CDR3 length: 14 amino acids. The CDR3 DNA sequence: TGTGCCTGGAGTTCCTCAGGGGATCGCCTGGAGCAGTACTTC. It yields the protein CAWSSSGDRLEQYF.

This CDR3 reads CASSHHMGQGNPNEQFF. The DNA for the CDR3 is TGTGCCAGCAGCCACCACATGGGACAGGGGAACCCCAATGAGCAGTTCTTC. This rearrangement joins TRBV3-1 (or the pseudogene TRBV3-2) to TRBJ2-1; 10 nucleotides match TRBD1. With V trimmed by 3 bases and J by 6 bases, 11 bases remained unmatched. The CDR3 is 17 residues long. CDR1 is LGHDT and CDR2 is YNNKEL in the germline V gene (reference sequence).

V is TRBV7-9 and J is TRBJ1-2, with 7 bases identical to TRBD1. V lost 0 bases to trimming and J lost 7 bases; unmatched junction nucleotides: 14. CDR3 length: 17 amino acids. Per the germline V gene, CDR1 is SEHNR and CDR2 is FQNEAQ (reference sequence). The CDR3 spells CASSLASSGRGNAGYTF. The CDR3 region has the DNA TGTGCCAGCAGCTTAGCTTCTTCGGGCAGGGGGAATGCTGGCTACACCTTC.

The gene calls are TRBV19 and TRBJ1-3; weak D call: TRBD1 (6 bases). The germline CDR1 and CDR2 sequences are LNHDA and SQIVND (reference sequence). Trimming stripped 3 bases from V and 8 bases from J, with 11 bases between. There are 13 residues in the CDR3. CDR3 in DNA: TGTGCCAGTAGTATGATCAGGGGTGACACCATATATTTT. Protein product: CASSMIRGDTIYF. The full variable domain, with the rest looked up from reference TRBV19 and TRBJ1-3, is DGGITQSPKYLFRKEGQNVTLSCEQNLNHDAMYWYRQDPGQGLRLIYYSQIVNDFQKGDIAEGYSVSREKKESFPLTVTSAQKNPTAFYLCASSMIRGDTIYFGEGSWLTVV.

The chain combines TRBV9 with TRBJ2-3; 14 bases align to TRBD2. Per germline, CDR1 SGDLS and CDR2 YYNGEE. This CDR3 region has 19 residues. V was clipped by 3 bases and J by 5 bases; unmatched bases: 14. CDR3 in amino acids: CASSAARGTSGSWVDTQYF. The CDR3 bases are TGTGCCAGCAGCGCGGCCCGGGGGACTAGCGGGAGTTGGGTAGATACGCAGTATTTT. The variable domain in full, with the rest retrieved from reference TRBV9 and TRBJ2-3, is DSGVTQTPKHLITATGQRVTLRCSPRSGDLSVYWYQQSLDQGLQFLIQYYNGEERAKGNILERFSAQQFPDLHSELNLSSLELGDSALYFCASSAARGTSGSWVDTQYFGPGTRLTVL.

This clone was seen only a few times. The chain recombines TRBV13 with TRBJ2-5; 12 nucleotides align to TRBD2. Germline-derived CDR1 and CDR2 are PRHDT and FYEKMQ (reference sequence). This CDR3 is 17 amino acids long. V gave up 4 bases and J gave up 1 base; unmatched junction bases: 7. This chain's CDR3 is CASSSLWTSGTQETQYF. CDR3 nucleotides: TGTGCCAGCAGCTCCCTTTGGACTAGCGGGACCCAAGAGACCCAGTACTTC.